This T cell receptor (beta chain) comes out of a study of blood T cell repertoires in COVID-19. Study information: Italy, Spain and the United States were the sources of the convalescent and acute COVID-19 samples. The cDNA or gDNA used as material had been derived from T cells, B-cell-depleted T cells, or PBMCs.

This clone was detected only a few times. How the authors handled the data: Estimates of nucleated cell counts were drawn from the amplification of reference gene primers. The repertoire was sequenced with immunoSEQ multiplex PCR; TCRdb's copy has only in-frame clones and lacks some. D and trimming come from the DNA, and the V and J calls and clone size come from that table. The repertoire holds around 32,000 clones, with about 86% as singletons. The CDR3 spans 14 residues. V dropped 4 bases and J dropped 1 base, with 9 bases sitting between them. CDR1 is MGHDK, CDR2 SYGVNS, per germline. The sequence was collected from a woman aged 80 or older with active or convalescent COVID-19. This chain connects TRBV25-1 to TRBJ2-3, with D possibly matching TRBD2 (6 bases). The sample consisted of peripheral blood. This CDR3 reads CASSAIAGTDTQYF. The DNA for the CDR3 is TGTGCCAGCAGTGCCATAGCGGGCACAGATACGCAGTATTTT.